The following is a T cell receptor (beta chain) sequence with its context. Its target is unknown. The entry originates in a study of cytomegalovirus exposure and HLA in healthy donors. Overall study findings and caveats: The majority of TCR sequences were rare, yet some public TCRs appeared in many donors. It was found in a later analysis that first-cohort TCR clusters tended to co-occur in the 100 to 150 validation repertoires. According to the study, about 180 TCR beta chains were cytomegalovirus-associated.

Generated by immunoSEQ multiplex PCR, the TCRdb table keeps only in-frame clones and is missing some. The table has about 73,000 clones, 90% to 95% seen once. Germline CDR1 reads LGHNA; CDR2 reads YSLEER. The CDR3 is made up of 16 amino acids. V was shortened by 0 bases and J by 5 bases, with 16 bases between the two germline ends. Separation from the approximately 660-subject first cohort characterized the roughly 120-subject validation cohort, to which the donors belonged. The receptor comes from a young woman in good health and CMV-seropositive. The sample comprised PBMCs. The chain combines TRBV4-3 with TRBJ1-1, with a weak D call TRBD1 (5 bases). The CDR3 region has the DNA TGCGCCAGCAGCCAAGATTTCTGGGGCTCGAGAACTGAAGCTTTCTTT. This gives the protein CASSQDFWGSRTEAFF.